Presented here are 20 T cell receptor beta chains from one specimen sequenced in a study of T cell changes during pregnancy in multiple sclerosis. Assay: immunoSEQ multiplex PCR; the TCRdb copy retains only in-frame clones and omits some. Of around 50,000 clones detected, 80% to 95% appear once; the ten largest clones hold 0.55% to 0.65%. The sequences come from CD4+ T cells from peripheral blood mononuclear cells, collected after pregnancy. Receptor source: a female donor in good health, enrolled as a control in a pregnancy study.

The chain employs TRBV2 and TRBJ2-7; 7 nucleotides match TRBD2. Germline values: CDR1 SNHLY, CDR2 FYNNEI. After removal of 6 bases from V and 0 bases from J, the junction contained 8 bases not matched to a gene. The CDR3 runs 15 residues. CDR3 sequence reads: CASSAPSGLSYEQYF. For the CDR3, the DNA is TGTGCCAGCAGCGCCCCTAGCGGACTCTCCTACGAGCAGTACTTC.

This clone came up once. This sequence joins TRBV2 and TRBJ2-5; perhaps TRBD1 as D (6 bases). The CDR3 has 12 residues. Per germline, CDR1 SNHLY and CDR2 FYNNEI. With 3 bases removed from V and 4 bases from J, the gap between germline ends came to 6 bases. The DNA of the CDR3 is TGTGCCAGCAGTGAGACAGGAGAGACCCAGTACTTC. Translated, it gives CASSETGETQYF. The full variable domain, rest sourced from reference TRBV2 and TRBJ2-5, is EPEVTQTPSHQVTQMGQEVILRCVPISNHLYFYWYRQILGQKVEFLVSFYNNEISEKSEIFDDQFSVERPDGSNFTLKIRSTKLEDSAMYFCASSETGETQYFGPGTRLLVL.

The V call is TRBV7-8, the J call TRBJ1-1; TRBD1 matches at 8 bases. The CDR3 length is 19 residues. The trim removed 6 bases at V and 0 bases at J, leaving 18 bases unmatched. Looked up from germline, CDR1 is SGHVS and CDR2 is FQNEAQ. For the CDR3, the DNA is TGTGCCAGCAGTCAGACAGCAGGGGGCGTTACGAGGATGAACACTGAAGCTTTCTTT. Translating it yields CASSQTAGGVTRMNTEAFF.

This rearrangement joins TRBV19 to TRBJ2-4; 14 bases match TRBD2. With 4 bases clipped from V and 6 bases from J, the junction kept 14 bases outside the gene matches. CDR1 is LNHDA and CDR2 is SQIVND in the germline V gene (reference sequence). The CDR3 is 19 amino acids. CDR3 DNA: TGTGCCAGTAGTAGGGGGGGACTAGCGGGGGCCCAACGGGGAAACATTCAGTACTTC. It yields the protein CASSRGGLAGAQRGNIQYF.

J is TRBJ1-2 and V is TRBV23-1, with a weak D call TRBD1 (5 bases). TRBV23-1 qualifies as an ORF whose function is uncertain. CDR3 length: 13 residues. The V end lost 6 bases, the J end lost 4 bases, and 12 bases lay between the germline ends. CDR3 residues: CASRTGRGYGYTF. In DNA form, the CDR3 reads TGCGCCAGCAGGACCGGAAGGGGCTATGGCTACACCTTC.

V usage is TRBV19 and J usage is TRBJ2-2, with a weak D call TRBD1 (6 bases). The V end lost 4 bases, the J end lost 0 bases, and 9 bases lay between the germline ends. Germline CDR1 LNHDA, CDR2 SQIVND (reference sequence). This CDR3 has 15 amino acids. In DNA form, the CDR3 reads TGTGCCAGTAGTAACAGGGACGCGAACACCGGGGAGCTGTTTTTT. Its protein product is CASSNRDANTGELFF.

DNA for the CDR3: TGTGCCAGCAGCTTAGACAGAAACAACGAGCAGTACTTC. Amino acids: CASSLDRNNEQYF. V usage is TRBV11-1 and J usage is TRBJ2-7; D remains ambiguous. This CDR3 is built from 13 residues. Germline CDR1 reads SGHAT; CDR2 reads FQDESV (reference sequence). Trimming removed 1 base from V and 5 bases from J, with 9 bases in between.

The gene calls are TRBV7-3 and TRBJ2-5; D is undetermined. Trimming took off 5 bases at V and 5 bases at J, with 12 bases between the two ends. This CDR3 has 13 amino acids. CDR1 is SGHTA and CDR2 is FQGTGA in the germline V gene. The CDR3 DNA sequence: TGTGCCAGCAGCCGCAACTATTTGGAGACCCAGTACTTC. This translates into CASSRNYLETQYF.

The rearrangement links TRBV14 to TRBJ1-2, with 8 bases lining up with TRBD1. Germline assignment: CDR1 SGHDN and CDR2 FVKESK. Losses at the gene ends were 0 bases for V and 7 bases for J; bases not matched to a gene: 4. This CDR3 has 14 amino acids. CDR3 protein: CASSQDRGQIGYTF. DNA of the CDR3: TGTGCCAGCAGCCAAGACAGGGGGCAGATTGGCTACACCTTC.

The V call is TRBV2, the J call TRBJ1-6; a weak D match, TRBD1 (6 bases). The CDR3 runs 14 residues. V lost 2 bases, J lost 8 bases, and 10 bases lay in between. Per germline, CDR1 SNHLY and CDR2 FYNNEI. This CDR3 is CASSERQGYSPLHF. The CDR3, as DNA: TGTGCCAGCAGTGAAAGGCAGGGGTATTCACCCCTCCACTTT.

This chain uses TRBV6-6 with TRBJ2-2; no firm D call. CDR1 is MNHNY, CDR2 SVGAGI, per germline (reference sequence). This CDR3 is built from 13 residues. The germline V and J ends were trimmed by 6 bases and 3 bases, with 8 bases remaining between them. CDR3 coding DNA: TGTGCCAGCAGCCCTATTTACACCGGGGAGCTGTTTTTT. Translation: CASSPIYTGELFF.

In nucleotides, the CDR3 is TGTGCCAGCAGCCAGCAGGGGCTAGCTTTCTTT. It encodes CASSQQGLAFF. This rearrangement joins TRBV13 to TRBJ1-1, with D tentatively TRBD1 (6 bases). CDR3 length equals 11 residues. Between the trimmed V and J ends, which lost 5 bases and 10 bases, there was a span of 11 bases. Germline-derived CDR1 and CDR2 are PRHDT and FYEKMQ (reference sequence).

The chain recombines TRBV6-6 with TRBJ1-1, with unresolved D. The CDR3 totals 12 residues. Trimming shortened V by 6 bases and J by 6 bases, and 11 bases separated the two germline ends. Germline V gene sequence: CDR1 MNHNY, CDR2 SVGAGI (reference sequence). CDR3 nucleotides: TGTGCCAGCAGGCCGGAGGTTTCTGAAGCTTTCTTT. Residues: CASRPEVSEAFF.

V and J are TRBV11-3 and TRBJ2-7; D remains ambiguous. Germline V lookup: CDR1 SGHNT, CDR2 YENEEA. The CDR3 runs to 17 residues. V was shortened by 0 bases and J by 3 bases, with 18 bases between the two germline ends. The CDR3: CASSLDGSPPPYYEQYF. The CDR3 DNA follows: TGTGCCAGCAGCTTAGATGGTTCACCCCCCCCCTACTACGAGCAGTACTTC.

This chain connects TRBV28 to TRBJ1-1; D call uncertain. The V end was cut by 5 bases, the J end by 10 bases, with 17 bases between. Germline-derived CDR1 and CDR2 are MDHEN and SYDVKM. This CDR3 region has 13 residues. The CDR3 DNA follows: TGTGCCAGCAGTGTGGAGGAGGAGCGCCGAGCTTTCTTT. Encoded protein: CASSVEEERRAFF.

The chain employs TRBV19 and TRBJ2-7, with TRBD2 matching 8 bases. The CDR3 has 16 amino acids. CDR1 is LNHDA, CDR2 SQIVND, per germline (reference sequence). The V segment lost 7 bases and the J segment 7 bases; nucleotides outside the gene matches: 18. The CDR3 DNA reads TGTGCCAGTAAAGGGGGGCCGGGGGGGCTTTTTTTTGAGCAGTACTTC. Translation gives CASKGGPGGLFFEQYF. The entire variable domain, with the rest obtained from reference TRBV19 and TRBJ2-7, is as follows: DGGITQSPKYLFRKEGQNVTLSCEQNLNHDAMYWYRQDPGQGLRLIYYSQIVNDFQKGDIAEGYSVSREKKESFPLTVTSAQKNPTAFYLCASKGGPGGLFFEQYFGPGTRLTVT.

The chain carries TRBV19 and TRBJ2-2; 7 positions agree with TRBD2. From germline, CDR1 is LNHDA and CDR2 SQIVND (reference sequence). The junction had 7 bases not matched to a gene; V was cut back by 4 bases and J by 5 bases. This CDR3 contains 15 residues. CDR3 bases: TGTGCCAGTAGTACGTCGGGGGGAGGGACCGGGGAGCTGTTTTTT. Translation gives CASSTSGGGTGELFF.

The V gene is TRBV20-1, the J gene TRBJ1-3; D ambiguous. Germline assignment: CDR1 DFQATT and CDR2 SNEGSKA (reference sequence). The V gene lost 7 bases and the J gene lost 8 bases, with 12 bases spanning the gap. CDR3 length: 11 amino acids. The CDR3 loop is CSVPYADTIYF. The CDR3 DNA is TGCAGTGTCCCGTACGCGGACACCATATATTTT.

This clone was observed a handful of times. The V gene is TRBV5-1, the J gene TRBJ1-5, with a possible D match to TRBD1 (5 bases). The germline CDR1 and CDR2 sequences are SGHRS and YFSETQ. Trimming cost V 4 bases and J 9 bases, with 17 bases left between them. The CDR3 loop spans 14 amino acids. CDR3 DNA sequence: TGCGCCAGCAGCCCGGGGGAGGGTGGAGGGCCCCAGCATTTT. Its translation is CASSPGEGGGPQHF.

The V call is TRBV10-3, the J call TRBJ1-2; 8 bases fit TRBD1. The CDR3 is 13 amino acids. J lost 3 bases, V lost 4 bases, and 1 base had no gene match. Germline V lookup: CDR1 ENHRY, CDR2 SYGVKD. The CDR3 DNA reads as TGTGCCATCAGTGCACAGGGGGACTATGGCTACACCTTC. Encoded protein: CAISAQGDYGYTF.